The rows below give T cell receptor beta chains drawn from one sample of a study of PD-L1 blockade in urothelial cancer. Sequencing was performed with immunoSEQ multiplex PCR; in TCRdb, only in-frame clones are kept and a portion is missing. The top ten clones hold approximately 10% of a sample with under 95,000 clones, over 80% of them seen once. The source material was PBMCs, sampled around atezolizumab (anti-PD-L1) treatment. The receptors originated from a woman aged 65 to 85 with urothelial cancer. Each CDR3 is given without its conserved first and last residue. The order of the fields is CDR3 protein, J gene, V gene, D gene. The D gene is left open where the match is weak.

ASSPPAGRGTGELF TRBJ2-2 TRBV18 -
ASSRNTGELF TRBJ2-2 TRBV7-3 -
ASSQHMGVTGELF TRBJ2-2 TRBV6-1 -
ASSRGQDREQY TRBJ2-7 TRBV5-4 TRBD1
ASSLAGGNTIY TRBJ1-3 TRBV5-1 -
ASSLVVSGNTGELF TRBJ2-2 TRBV7-3 -
ASSLTSGRVETQY TRBJ2-5 TRBV7-9 TRBD2
ASSRRQGANTGELF TRBJ2-2 TRBV5-4 TRBD1
ASSYSETYEQF TRBJ2-1 TRBV6-5 -
ASISGSGYNEQF TRBJ2-1 TRBV5-6 -
ASSLANRGQGSTDTQY TRBJ2-3 TRBV5-1 TRBD1
AWSFPGTGAAYEQY TRBJ2-7 TRBV30 TRBD1
ASSDRALMNTEAF TRBJ1-1 TRBV6-1 TRBD1
ASSDRVDGYT TRBJ1-2 TRBV6-1 -
ASSPQGWSPLH TRBJ1-6 TRBV27 -
ASSFQGNYGYT TRBJ1-2 TRBV28 -
SVETGGPDTQY TRBJ2-3 TRBV29-1 TRBD2
ASSRGHTNTEAF TRBJ1-1 TRBV19 -
ASSLDGAADTDTQY TRBJ2-3 TRBV5-1 -
ASSYSPQGNSPLH TRBJ1-6 TRBV6-5 -
ASSLNRAGNSPLH TRBJ1-6 TRBV7-9 -
SAALGSTTSTDTQY TRBJ2-3 TRBV29-1 -